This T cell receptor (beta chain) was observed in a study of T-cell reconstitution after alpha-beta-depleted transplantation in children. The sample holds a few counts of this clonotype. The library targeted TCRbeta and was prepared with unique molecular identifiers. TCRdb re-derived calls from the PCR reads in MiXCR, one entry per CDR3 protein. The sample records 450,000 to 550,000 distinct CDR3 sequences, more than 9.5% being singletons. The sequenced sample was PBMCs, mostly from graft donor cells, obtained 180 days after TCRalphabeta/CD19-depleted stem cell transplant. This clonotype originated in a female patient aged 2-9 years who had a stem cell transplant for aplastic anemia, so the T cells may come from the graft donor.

The CDR3 DNA sequence: TGTGCCAGCAGTTACGCAATCCAGGGGCCGAACACCGGGGAGCTGTTTTTT. Translated: CASSYAIQGPNTGELFF. V gene TRBV6-2 or TRBV6-3 combines with J gene TRBJ2-2, with TRBD1 as a possible D gene (6 bases). CDR3 length: 17 amino acids. Germline V CDR1 and CDR2: MNHEY, SVGEGT. The V and J ends lost 2 bases and 0 bases respectively, with 13 bases between them.